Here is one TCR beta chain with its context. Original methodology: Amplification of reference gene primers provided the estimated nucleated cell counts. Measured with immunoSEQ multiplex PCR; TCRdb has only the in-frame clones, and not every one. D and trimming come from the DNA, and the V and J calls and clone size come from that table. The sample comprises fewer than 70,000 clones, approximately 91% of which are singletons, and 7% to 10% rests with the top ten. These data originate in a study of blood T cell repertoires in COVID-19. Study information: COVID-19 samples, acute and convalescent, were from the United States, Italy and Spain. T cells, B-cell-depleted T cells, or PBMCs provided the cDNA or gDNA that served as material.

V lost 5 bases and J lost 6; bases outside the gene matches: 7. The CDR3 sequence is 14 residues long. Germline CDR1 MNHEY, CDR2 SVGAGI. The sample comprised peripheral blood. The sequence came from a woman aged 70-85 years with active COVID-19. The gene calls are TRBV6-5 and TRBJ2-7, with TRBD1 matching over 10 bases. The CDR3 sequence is CASSRTGGGSEQYF. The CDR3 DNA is TGTGCCAGCAGTCGGACAGGGGGAGGATCCGAGCAGTACTTC.